This T cell receptor (beta chain) was documented in a study of PD-L1 blockade in urothelial cancer. As for the study in general: About 90% of the 29 patients were males with bladder-origin urothelial cancer. Analysis of blood occurred 3 weeks (second dose) and 6 weeks after treatment start. Among blood samples, the median T cell count was approximately 150,000.

With 3 bases clipped from V and 9 bases from J, the junction kept 6 bases outside the gene matches. The CDR3 length is 15 residues. The germline V gene encodes CDR1 MDHEN and CDR2 SYDVKM. Time point noted: peripheral blood 6 weeks after treatment start. Sequencing used immunoSEQ multiplex PCR; TCRdb keeps in-frame clones, though not all of them. The sample holds about 120,000 clones, 86% seen once. This sequence originates from a man aged 45-65 years with urothelial cancer. The V and J genes are TRBV28 and TRBJ1-6; TRBD1 matches at 9 bases. Material: PBMCs, obtained around atezolizumab (anti-PD-L1) treatment. DNA of the CDR3: TGTGCCAGCAGTTTTGGGGACAGGGTCGGTTCACCCCTCCACTTT. Its translation: CASSFGDRVGSPLHF.